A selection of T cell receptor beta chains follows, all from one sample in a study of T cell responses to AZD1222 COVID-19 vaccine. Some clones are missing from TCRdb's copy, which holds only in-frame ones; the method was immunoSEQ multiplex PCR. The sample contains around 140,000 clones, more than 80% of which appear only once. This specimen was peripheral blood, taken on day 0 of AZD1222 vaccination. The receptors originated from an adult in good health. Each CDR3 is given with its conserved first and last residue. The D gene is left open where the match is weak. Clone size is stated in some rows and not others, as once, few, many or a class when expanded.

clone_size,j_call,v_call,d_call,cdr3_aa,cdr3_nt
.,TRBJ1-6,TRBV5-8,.,CASSFRGDSPLHF,TGTGCCAGCAGCTTCAGGGGAGATTCACCCCTCCACTTT
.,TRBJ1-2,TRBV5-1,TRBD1,CASSYSGTGVYGYTF,TGCGCCAGCAGCTACTCCGGGACAGGGGTCTATGGCTACACCTTC
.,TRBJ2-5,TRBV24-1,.,CATSEPREETQYF,TGTGCCACCAGTGAACCCAGGGAAGAGACCCAGTACTTC
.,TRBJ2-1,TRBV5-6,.,CASSLNDNEQFF,TGTGCCAGCAGCTTAAATGACAATGAGCAGTTCTTC
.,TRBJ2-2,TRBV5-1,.,CASSVHRVGSGSGELFF,TGCGCCAGCAGCGTACACAGGGTTGGGTCTGGATCCGGGGAGCTGTTTTTT
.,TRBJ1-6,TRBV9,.,CASSVGQGFNAKSPLHF,TGTGCCAGCAGCGTAGGGCAGGGGTTTAACGCTAAGTCACCCCTCCACTTT
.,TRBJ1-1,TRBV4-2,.,CASSQDWGGGNTEAFF,TGTGCCAGCAGCCAAGATTGGGGCGGCGGGAACACTGAAGCTTTCTTT
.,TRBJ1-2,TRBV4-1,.,CASSPQGGTTYGYTF,TGCGCCAGCAGCCCCCAAGGGGGAACAACCTATGGCTACACCTTC
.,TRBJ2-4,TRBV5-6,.,CASSLVGPGSKNIQYF,TGTGCCAGCAGCTTGGTTGGGCCGGGGAGCAAAAACATTCAGTACTTC
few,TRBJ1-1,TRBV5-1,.,CASSLGSVPGAFF,TGCGCCAGCAGCTTGGGGAGCGTTCCTGGAGCTTTCTTT
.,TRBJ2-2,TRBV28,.,CASTPGRGRGTGELFF,TGTGCCAGCACCCCAGGGCGGGGTCGGGGCACCGGGGAGCTGTTTTTT
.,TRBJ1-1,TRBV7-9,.,CASTFGQTVTEAFF,TGTGCCAGCACCTTCGGACAAACGGTCACTGAAGCTTTCTTT
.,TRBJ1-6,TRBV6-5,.,CASSYDWGRDNSPLHF,TGTGCCAGCAGTTACGATTGGGGTCGGGATAATTCACCCCTCCACTTT
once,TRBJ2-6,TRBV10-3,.,CAISGSPPTERRPGANVLTF,TGTGCCATCAGTGGGTCCCCGCCGACAGAAAGGCGCCCTGGGGCCAACGTCCTGACTTTC
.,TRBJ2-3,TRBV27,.,CASSITRASTDTQYF,TGTGCCAGCAGTATTACTAGAGCTAGCACAGATACGCAGTATTTT
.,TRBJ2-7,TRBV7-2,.,CASSLVVGAEGVSYEQYF,TGTGCCAGCAGCTTAGTAGTGGGTGCGGAGGGAGTATCCTACGAGCAGTACTTC
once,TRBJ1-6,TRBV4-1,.,CASSYDPFNNSPLHF,TGCGCCAGCAGTTATGACCCCTTCAATAATTCACCCCTCCACTTT
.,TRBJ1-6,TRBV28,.,CASTPLTYNSPLHF,TGTGCCAGCACCCCCCTGACTTATAATTCACCCCTCCACTTT
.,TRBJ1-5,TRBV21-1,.,CASSKKGGHF,TGTGCCAGCAGCAAGAAGGGCGGGCATTTT
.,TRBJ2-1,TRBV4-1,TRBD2,CASSQPGLAAGNEQFF,TGCGCCAGCAGCCAGCCGGGACTAGCCGCGGGGAATGAGCAGTTCTTC
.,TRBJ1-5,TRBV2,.,CASSEEQGLGNQPQHF,TGTGCCAGCAGTGAAGAGCAGGGTTTGGGCAATCAGCCCCAGCATTTT
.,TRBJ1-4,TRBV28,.,CASRAGNEKLFF,TGTGCCAGCCGTGCTGGGAATGAAAAACTGTTTTTT
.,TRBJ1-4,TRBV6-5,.,CASSYDKGEKLFF,TGTGCCAGCAGTTACGACAAGGGAGAAAAACTGTTTTTT
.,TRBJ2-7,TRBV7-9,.,CASSQLSGKPYEQYF,TGTGCCAGCAGCCAGCTTAGTGGCAAGCCCTACGAGCAGTACTTC
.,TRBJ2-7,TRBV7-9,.,CASSRVPFYEQYF,TGTGCCAGCAGCCGGGTCCCTTTCTACGAGCAGTACTTC
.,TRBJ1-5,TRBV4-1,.,CASSQDSGGRTPSNQPQHF,TGCGCCAGCAGCCAAGATTCGGGTGGGAGGACCCCTAGCAATCAGCCCCAGCATTTT
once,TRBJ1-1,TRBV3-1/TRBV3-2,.,CASSPSGTEAFF,TGTGCCAGCAGCCCCTCTGGGACTGAAGCTTTCTTT
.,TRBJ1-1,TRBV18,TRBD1,CASSPDRADTEAFF,TGTGCCAGCTCACCGGACAGGGCTGACACTGAAGCTTTCTTT
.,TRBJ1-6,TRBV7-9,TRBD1,CASSSPGTANSPLHF,TGTGCCAGCAGCTCCCCCGGGACAGCCAATTCACCCCTCCACTTT
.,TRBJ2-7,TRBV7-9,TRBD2,CASSFGTSGGSLSYEQYF,TGTGCCAGCAGCTTCGGGACTAGCGGGGGGAGTCTATCCTACGAGCAGTACTTC
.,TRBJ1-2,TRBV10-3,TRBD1,CAISDHSTGGTGYTF,TGTGCCATCAGTGACCACTCGACAGGGGGCACGGGCTACACCTTC
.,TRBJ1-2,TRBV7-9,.,CASSVVRGQAGYTF,TGTGCCAGCAGCGTAGTGCGGGGGCAGGCTGGCTACACCTTC
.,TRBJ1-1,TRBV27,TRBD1,CASSFRQGAMVAFF,TGTGCCAGCAGTTTCCGACAGGGGGCAATGGTAGCTTTCTTT
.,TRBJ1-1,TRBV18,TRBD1,CASSPEGASDTEAFF,TGTGCCAGCTCACCAGAGGGGGCTAGTGACACTGAAGCTTTCTTT
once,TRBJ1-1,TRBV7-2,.,CASSLALGVTEAFF,TGTGCCAGCAGCTTAGCGCTAGGGGTGACTGAAGCTTTCTTT
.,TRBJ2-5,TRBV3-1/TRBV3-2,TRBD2,CASSLNGVAGRGETQYF,TGTGCCAGCAGTCTCAACGGGGTAGCGGGACGCGGGGAGACCCAGTACTTC
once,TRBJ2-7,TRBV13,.,CASSLNVDSYEQYF,TGTGCCAGCAGCTTAAACGTTGACTCCTACGAGCAGTACTTC
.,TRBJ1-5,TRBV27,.,CASSPGQVKNQPQHF,TGTGCCAGCAGCCCTGGCCAGGTTAAAAATCAGCCCCAGCATTTT
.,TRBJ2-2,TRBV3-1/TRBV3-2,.,CASSNRGTGELFF,TGTGCCAGCAGCAATAGGGGCACCGGGGAGCTGTTTTTT